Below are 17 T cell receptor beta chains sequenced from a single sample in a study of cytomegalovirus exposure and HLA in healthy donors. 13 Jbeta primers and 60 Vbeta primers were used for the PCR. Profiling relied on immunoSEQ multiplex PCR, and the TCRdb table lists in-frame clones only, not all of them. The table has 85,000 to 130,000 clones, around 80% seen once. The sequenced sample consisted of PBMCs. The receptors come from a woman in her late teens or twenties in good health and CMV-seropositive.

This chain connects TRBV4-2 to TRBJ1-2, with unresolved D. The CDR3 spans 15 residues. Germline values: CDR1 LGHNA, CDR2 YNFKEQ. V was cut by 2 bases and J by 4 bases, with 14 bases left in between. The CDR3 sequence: CASSQLAPGFYGYTF. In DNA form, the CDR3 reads TGTGCCAGCAGCCAACTGGCCCCGGGGTTCTATGGCTACACCTTC.

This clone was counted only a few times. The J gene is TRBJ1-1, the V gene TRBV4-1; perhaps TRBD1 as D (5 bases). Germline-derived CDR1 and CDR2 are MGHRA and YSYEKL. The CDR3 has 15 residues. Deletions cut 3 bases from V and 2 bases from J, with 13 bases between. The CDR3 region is CASSQSWGVNTEAFF. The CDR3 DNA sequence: TGCGCCAGCAGCCAGAGCTGGGGGGTAAACACTGAAGCTTTCTTT.

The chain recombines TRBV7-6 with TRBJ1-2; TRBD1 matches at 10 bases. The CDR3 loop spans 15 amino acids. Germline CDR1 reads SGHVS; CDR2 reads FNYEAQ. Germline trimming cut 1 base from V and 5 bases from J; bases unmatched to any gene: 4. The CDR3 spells CASSLGGTGDYGYTF. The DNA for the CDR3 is TGTGCCAGCAGCTTAGGAGGGACAGGGGATTATGGCTACACCTTC. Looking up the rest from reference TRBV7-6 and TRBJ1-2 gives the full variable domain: GAGVSQSPRYKVTKRGQDVALRCDPISGHVSLYWYRQALGQGPEFLTYFNYEAQQDKSGLPNDRFSAERPEGSISTLTIQRTEQRDSAMYRCASSLGGTGDYGYTFGSGTRLTVV.

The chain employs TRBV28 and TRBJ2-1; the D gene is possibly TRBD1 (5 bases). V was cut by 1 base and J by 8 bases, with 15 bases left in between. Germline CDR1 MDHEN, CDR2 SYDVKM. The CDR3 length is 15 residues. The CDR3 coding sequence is TGTGCCAGCAGTTTATTAGGTCAGGGTGGCGATGAGCAGTTCTTC. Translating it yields CASSLLGQGGDEQFF.

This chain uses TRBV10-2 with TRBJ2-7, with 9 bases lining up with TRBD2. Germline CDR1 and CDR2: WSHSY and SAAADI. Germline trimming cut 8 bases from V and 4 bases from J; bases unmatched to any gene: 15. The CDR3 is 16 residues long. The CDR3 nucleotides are TGCGCCAGCCGACACTCGGGGACTAGCAGGCCGTACGAGCAGTACTTC. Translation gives CASRHSGTSRPYEQYF.

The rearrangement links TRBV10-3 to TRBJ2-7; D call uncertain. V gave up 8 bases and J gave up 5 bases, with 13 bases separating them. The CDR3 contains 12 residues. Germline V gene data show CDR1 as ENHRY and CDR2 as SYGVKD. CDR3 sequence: CAISVFGDEQYF. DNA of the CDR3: TGTGCCATCTCAGTTTTTGGTGACGAGCAGTACTTC.

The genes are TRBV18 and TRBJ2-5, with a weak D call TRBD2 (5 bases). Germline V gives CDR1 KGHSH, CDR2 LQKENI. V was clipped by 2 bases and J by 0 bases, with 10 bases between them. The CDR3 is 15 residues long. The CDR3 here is CASSPDWEYQETQYF. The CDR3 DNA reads TGTGCCAGCTCACCAGATTGGGAGTACCAAGAGACCCAGTACTTC. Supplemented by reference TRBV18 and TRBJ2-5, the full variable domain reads NAGVMQNPRHLVRRRGQEARLRCSPMKGHSHVYWYRQLPEEGLKFMVYLQKENIIDESGMPKERFSAEFPKEGPSILRIQQVVRGDSAAYFCASSPDWEYQETQYFGPGTRLLVL.

CDR3 sequence: CASSPGGQGSYEQYF. DNA of the CDR3: TGTGCCAGCTCACCCGGGGGACAGGGCTCCTACGAGCAGTACTTC. The chain links TRBV18 to TRBJ2-7; 9 bases fit TRBD1. The CDR3 loop spans 15 amino acids. In germline, CDR1 is KGHSH, CDR2 LQKENI. V gave up 3 bases and J gave up 0 bases; unmatched junction bases: 3.

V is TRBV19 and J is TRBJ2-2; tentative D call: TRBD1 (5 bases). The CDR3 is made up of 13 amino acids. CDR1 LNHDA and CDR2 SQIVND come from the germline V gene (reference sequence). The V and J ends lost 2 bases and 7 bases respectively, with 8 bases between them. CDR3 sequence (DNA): TGTGCCAGTAGTATATGGGGCGACGGGGAGCTGTTTTTT. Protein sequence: CASSIWGDGELFF.

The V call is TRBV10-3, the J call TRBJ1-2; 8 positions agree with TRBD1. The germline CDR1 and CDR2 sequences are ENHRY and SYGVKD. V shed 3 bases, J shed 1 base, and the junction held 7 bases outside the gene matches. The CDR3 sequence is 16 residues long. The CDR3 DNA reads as TGTGCCATCAGTGATCCGTGGACAGGGAGTAACTATGGCTACACCTTC. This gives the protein CAISDPWTGSNYGYTF.

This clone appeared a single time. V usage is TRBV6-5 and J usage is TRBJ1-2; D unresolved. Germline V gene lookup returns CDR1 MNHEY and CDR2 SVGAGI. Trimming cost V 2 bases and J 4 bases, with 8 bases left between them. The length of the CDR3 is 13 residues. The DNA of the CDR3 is TGTGCCAGCAGTTACAACAGATTCTATGGCTACACCTTC. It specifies CASSYNRFYGYTF.

In DNA, the CDR3 is TGTGCCAGCAGCTTAATGAGCGGGAGTCTAGATACGCAGTATTTT. As protein: CASSLMSGSLDTQYF. The genes are TRBV5-6 and TRBJ2-3; 8 bases align to TRBD2. In germline, CDR1 is SGHDT, CDR2 YYEEEE. Trimming cost V 2 bases and J 5 bases; bases outside gene matches: 7. The CDR3 spans 15 residues.

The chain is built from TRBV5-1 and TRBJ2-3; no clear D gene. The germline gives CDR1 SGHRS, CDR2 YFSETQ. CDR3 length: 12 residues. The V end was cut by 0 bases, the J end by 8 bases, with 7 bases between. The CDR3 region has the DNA TGCGCCAGCAGCTTGGAGAGTGGTACGCAGTATTTT. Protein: CASSLESGTQYF.

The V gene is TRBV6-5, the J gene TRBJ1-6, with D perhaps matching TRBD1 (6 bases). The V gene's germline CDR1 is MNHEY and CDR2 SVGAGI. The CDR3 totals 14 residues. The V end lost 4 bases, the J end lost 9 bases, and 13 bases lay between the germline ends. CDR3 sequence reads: CASSWRQGSSPLHF. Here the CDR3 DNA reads TGTGCCAGCAGTTGGCGCCAGGGGAGTTCACCCCTCCACTTT.

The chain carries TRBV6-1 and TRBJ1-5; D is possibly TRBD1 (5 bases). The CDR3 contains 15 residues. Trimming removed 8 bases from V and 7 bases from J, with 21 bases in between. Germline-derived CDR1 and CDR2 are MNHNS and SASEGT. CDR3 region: CASQRGSQAGQPQHF. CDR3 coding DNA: TGTGCCAGCCAGCGGGGATCTCAGGCAGGGCAGCCCCAGCATTTT.

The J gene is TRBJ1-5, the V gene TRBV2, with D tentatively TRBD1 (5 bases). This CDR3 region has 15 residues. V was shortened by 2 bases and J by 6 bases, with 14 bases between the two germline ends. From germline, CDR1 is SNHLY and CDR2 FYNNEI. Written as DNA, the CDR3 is TGTGCCAGCAGTGAAAGTCGGGGGTTGGGTCAGCCCCAGCATTTT. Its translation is CASSESRGLGQPQHF.

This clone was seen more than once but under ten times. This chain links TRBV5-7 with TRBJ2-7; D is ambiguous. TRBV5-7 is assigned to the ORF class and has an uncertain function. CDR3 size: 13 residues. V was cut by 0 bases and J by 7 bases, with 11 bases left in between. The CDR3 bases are TGTGCCAGCAGCTTGGTGGTCGACTGGGAGCAGTACTTC. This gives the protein CASSLVVDWEQYF.